This T cell receptor beta chain was sequenced in a study of cytomegalovirus exposure and HLA in healthy donors. Study-wide background: As released early, the data held roughly 85 million unique TCRs from HLA-typed donors. Study-wide points: In a later analysis, common viral pathogens appeared linked to several of the most significant clusters. The study designated fewer than 200 TCR beta chains cytomegalovirus-associated. Indistinguishable V segments such as TRBV6-2 and TRBV6-3 were excluded.

In regard to this clone: The antigen remains unidentified.

Amplification used 60 Vbeta primers and 13 Jbeta primers. Repertoires were generated with immunoSEQ multiplex PCR, while TCRdb's copy carries only in-frame clones and drops some. The table has 100,000 to 150,000 clones, approximately 80% seen once. CDR3 size: 14 residues. Deletions cut 4 bases from V and 3 bases from J, with 11 bases between. Germline V gene sequence: CDR1 MNHEY, CDR2 SMNVEV (reference sequence). The chain uses TRBV27 and TRBJ2-3, with D perhaps TRBD2 (6 bases). The sequence derives from a female donor in good health and CMV-seronegative. The sample comprised PBMCs. Here the CDR3 reads CASSSPGLTDTQYF. The CDR3 region has the DNA TGTGCCAGCAGTTCCCCGGGACTGACAGATACGCAGTATTTT.